The 2 T cell receptor beta chains below all came from one sample that was sequenced in a study of cytomegalovirus exposure and HLA in healthy donors. The PCR contained 60 Vbeta and 13 Jbeta primers. TCRdb's copy holds only in-frame clones and misses some; the assay was immunoSEQ multiplex PCR. The sample contains 130,000 to 150,000 clones, around 72% of which appear only once. The sequenced sample was PBMCs. Receptors were obtained from a man aged 35 to 55 in good health and CMV-seronegative.

This clone was recorded only once. The CDR3 here is CASSLAGGWQPQHF. CDR3 DNA sequence: TGTGCCAGCAGCTTAGCGGGGGGTTGGCAGCCCCAGCATTTT. V gene TRBV7-2 combines with J gene TRBJ1-5; a possible D gene is TRBD1 (5 bases). This CDR3 spans 14 amino acids. Germline V CDR1 and CDR2: SGHTA, FQGNSA. V was pared by 0 bases and J by 7 bases, with 10 bases between.

In DNA form, the CDR3 reads TGTGCCAGCAGTTACTCCCTGAATCGGGAGCAGTACTTC. Amino acid sequence: CASSYSLNREQYF. This sequence joins TRBV6-5 and TRBJ2-7, with D uncertain. The V gene's germline CDR1 is MNHEY and CDR2 SVGAGI. V lost 0 bases to trimming and J lost 7 bases, with 10 bases between them. The CDR3 contains 13 residues.